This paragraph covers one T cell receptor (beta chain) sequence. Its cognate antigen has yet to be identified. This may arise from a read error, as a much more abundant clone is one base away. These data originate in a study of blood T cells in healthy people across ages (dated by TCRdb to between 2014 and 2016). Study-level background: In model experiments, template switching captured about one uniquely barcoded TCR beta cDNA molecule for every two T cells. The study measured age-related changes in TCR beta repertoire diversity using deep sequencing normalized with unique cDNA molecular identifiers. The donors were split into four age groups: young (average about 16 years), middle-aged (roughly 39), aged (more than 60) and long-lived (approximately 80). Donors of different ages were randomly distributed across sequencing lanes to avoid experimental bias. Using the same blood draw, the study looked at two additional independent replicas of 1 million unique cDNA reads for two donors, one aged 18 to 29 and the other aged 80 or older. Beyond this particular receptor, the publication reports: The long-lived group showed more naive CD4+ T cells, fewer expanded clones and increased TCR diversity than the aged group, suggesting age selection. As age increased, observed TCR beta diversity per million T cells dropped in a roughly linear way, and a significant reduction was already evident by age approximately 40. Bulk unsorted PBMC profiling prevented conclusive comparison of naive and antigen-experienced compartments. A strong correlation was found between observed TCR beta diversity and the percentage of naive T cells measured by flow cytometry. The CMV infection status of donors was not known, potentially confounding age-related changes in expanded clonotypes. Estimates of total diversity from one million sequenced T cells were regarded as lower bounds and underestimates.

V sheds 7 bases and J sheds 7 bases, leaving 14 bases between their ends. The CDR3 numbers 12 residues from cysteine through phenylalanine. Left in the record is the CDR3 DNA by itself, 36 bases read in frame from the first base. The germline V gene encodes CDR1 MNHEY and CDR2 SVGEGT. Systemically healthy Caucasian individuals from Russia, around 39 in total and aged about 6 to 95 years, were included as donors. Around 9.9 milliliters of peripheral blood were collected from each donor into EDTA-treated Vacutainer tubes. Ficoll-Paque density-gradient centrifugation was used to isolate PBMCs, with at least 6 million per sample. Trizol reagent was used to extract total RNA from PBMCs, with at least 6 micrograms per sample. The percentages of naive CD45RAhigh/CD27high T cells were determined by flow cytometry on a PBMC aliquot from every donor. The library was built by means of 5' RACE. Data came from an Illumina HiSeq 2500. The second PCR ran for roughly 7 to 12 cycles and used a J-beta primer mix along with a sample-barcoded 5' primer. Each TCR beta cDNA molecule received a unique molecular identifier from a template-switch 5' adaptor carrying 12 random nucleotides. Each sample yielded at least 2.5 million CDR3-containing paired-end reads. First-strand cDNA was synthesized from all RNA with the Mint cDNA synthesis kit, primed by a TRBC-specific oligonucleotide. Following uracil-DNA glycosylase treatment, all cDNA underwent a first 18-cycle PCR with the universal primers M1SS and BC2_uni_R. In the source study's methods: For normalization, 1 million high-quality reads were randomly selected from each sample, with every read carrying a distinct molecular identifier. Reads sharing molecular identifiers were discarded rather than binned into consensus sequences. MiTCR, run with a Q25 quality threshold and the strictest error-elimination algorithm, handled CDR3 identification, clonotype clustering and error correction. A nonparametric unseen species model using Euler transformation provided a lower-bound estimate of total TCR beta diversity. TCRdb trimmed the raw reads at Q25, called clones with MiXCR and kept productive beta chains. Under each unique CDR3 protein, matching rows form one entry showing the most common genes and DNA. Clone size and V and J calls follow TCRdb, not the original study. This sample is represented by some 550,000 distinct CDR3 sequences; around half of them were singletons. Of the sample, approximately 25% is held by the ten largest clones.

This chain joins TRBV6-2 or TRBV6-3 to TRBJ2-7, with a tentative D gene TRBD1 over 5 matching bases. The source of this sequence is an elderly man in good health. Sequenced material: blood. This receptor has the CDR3 CASTAGWDEQYF. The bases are TGTGCCAGCACGGCAGGGTGGGATGAGCAGTACTTC.